This record looks at one T cell receptor (beta chain) sequence and its context. The data were produced by immunoSEQ multiplex PCR, yet TCRdb's version contains in-frame clones alone and is incomplete. This table has around 200,000 clones, about 90% appearing once. This entry belongs to a study of blood T cell repertoires in COVID-19. This CDR3 is 13 amino acids long. The germline V and J ends were trimmed by 6 bases and 0 bases, with 9 bases remaining between them. Germline V CDR1 and CDR2: MNHEY, SVGAGI. Sequenced: peripheral blood. The clonotype originates from a man aged 35 to 55 with active or convalescent COVID-19. The chain has TRBV6-5 and TRBJ2-7, with D maybe TRBD1 (5 bases). The CDR3 DNA reads TGTGCCAGCAGGGACATCCTCTCCTACGAGCAGTACTTC. This gives the protein CASRDILSYEQYF.